This entry is about one T cell receptor (beta chain). Its antigen is currently unknown. These data belong to a study of shared clonotypes between healthy human individuals. All donors were healthy HIV-negative adults lacking recent acute infections or vaccinations. Study findings and constraints: Researchers sampled blood only, noting tissue repertoires likely differ.

How the authors handled the data: There were no quality scores in the junction-only immunoSEQ sequences, so filtering differed. Profiled with immunoSEQ multiplex PCR; TCRdb holds only in-frame clones, not every one. The V and J calls and the clone size are those of that table, but D and trimming were determined from the DNA. Of over a million clones listed, roughly 96% were seen once; the top ten hold 1% to 1.5%. The material sequenced was naive CD4+ T cells sorted from blood. The subset was: CD45RA+ positively selected. This receptor was taken from a man younger than 40 in good health.

In DNA form, the CDR3 reads TGTGCCAGCAGCTCGGTGGGGCCGGATACGCAGTATTTT. Translated: CASSSVGPDTQYF. V and J are TRBV11-2 and TRBJ2-3; the D gene is possibly TRBD1 (5 bases). The CDR3 runs to 13 residues. Trimming removed 4 bases at V and 6 bases at J, with 11 bases between. CDR1 SGHAT and CDR2 FQNNGV come from the germline V gene. Full variable domain (outside the CDR3, taken from reference TRBV11-2 and TRBJ2-3): EAGVAQSPRYKIIEKRQSVAFWCNPISGHATLYWYQQILGQGPKLLIQFQNNGVVDDSQLPKDRFSAERLKGVDSTLKIQPAKLEDSAVYLCASSSVGPDTQYFGPGTRLTVL.